The rows below give T cell receptor beta chains drawn from one sample of a study of T cells after yellow fever vaccination. Each CDR3 protein gets one entry after TCRdb re-called the 5' RACE reads with MiXCR. This table has some 320,000 distinct CDR3 sequences, around 10% appearing once. The source was CD4+ T cells sorted from PBMCs, collected 45 days after the yellow fever booster vaccination. These receptors all come from a man aged 18 to 29 who received the YFV17D yellow fever vaccine. Each CDR3 is given with its conserved first and last residue. D genes are given only for firm matches. The size field is filled for only some rows; it gives once, few, many or a size class.

size: -; V: TRBV7-2; length: 13; D: -; J: TRBJ2-5; DNA: TGTGCCAGCAGCGGCGATCAGGGAGGGACCCAGTACTTC; CDR3: CASSGDQGGTQYF
size: few; V: TRBV6-5; length: 12; D: -; J: TRBJ1-1; DNA: TGTGCCAGCAGCCGAAATCGGGCTGAAGCTTTCTTT; CDR3: CASSRNRAEAFF
size: -; V: TRBV7-9; length: 13; D: -; J: TRBJ1-5; DNA: TGTGCCAGCAGCCCCTTCGCGAGTCAGCCCCAGCATTTT; CDR3: CASSPFASQPQHF
size: many; V: TRBV5-1; length: 14; D: TRBD2; J: TRBJ2-3; DNA: TGCGCCAGCAGCCAGACTAGCGGGGAAGATACGCAGTATTTT; CDR3: CASSQTSGEDTQYF
size: few; V: TRBV12-3/TRBV12-4; length: 17; D: TRBD1; J: TRBJ2-3; DNA: TGTGCCAGCAGTTTATTTTTGCAGGGGGCCCCCACAGATACGCAGTATTTT; CDR3: CASSLFLQGAPTDTQYF
size: -; V: TRBV7-2; length: 15; D: -; J: TRBJ1-6; DNA: TGTGCCAGCAGCTTATCGGGGCCTCATAATTCACCCCTCCACTTT; CDR3: CASSLSGPHNSPLHF
size: -; V: TRBV5-1; length: 13; D: -; J: TRBJ2-7; DNA: TGCGCCAGCAGCTCCTCCGTGCCCTACGAGCAGTACTTC; CDR3: CASSSSVPYEQYF
size: -; V: TRBV6-2/TRBV6-3; length: 14; D: -; J: TRBJ2-5; DNA: TGTGCCAGCAGTGACCCGCGACAGATGTGGACCCAGTACTTC; CDR3: CASSDPRQMWTQYF
size: -; V: TRBV20-1; length: 14; D: TRBD1; J: TRBJ1-6; DNA: TGCAGTGCTAAACCGGGACAGGGGAATTCACCCCTCCACTTT; CDR3: CSAKPGQGNSPLHF
size: -; V: TRBV15; length: 13; D: TRBD2; J: TRBJ2-3; DNA: TGTGCCTTCCGGACTAGCGGCACAGATACGCAGTATTTT; CDR3: CAFRTSGTDTQYF
size: few; V: TRBV6-5; length: 15; D: -; J: TRBJ2-2; DNA: TGTGCCAGCACTAAAGGGCAGCCCAACACCGGGGAGCTGTTTTTT; CDR3: CASTKGQPNTGELFF
size: few; V: TRBV28; length: 12; D: TRBD1; J: TRBJ2-4; DNA: TGTGCCAGCAATACAGGGGAAAACATTCAGTACTTC; CDR3: CASNTGENIQYF
size: -; V: TRBV28; length: 11; D: -; J: TRBJ2-3; DNA: TGTGCCAGCAGTGGGTCAGATACGCAGTATTTT; CDR3: CASSGSDTQYF
size: few; V: TRBV29-1; length: 12; D: TRBD1; J: TRBJ2-5; DNA: TGCAGCGTTGTGACAGGGGGAGAGACCCAGTACTTC; CDR3: CSVVTGGETQYF
size: few; V: TRBV10-3; length: 16; D: TRBD2; J: TRBJ2-1; DNA: TGTGCCATCAGTGAGTCCGGGACTAGATCCGTCAATGAGCAGTTCTTC; CDR3: CAISESGTRSVNEQFF
size: few; V: TRBV18; length: 14; D: -; J: TRBJ1-1; DNA: TGTGCCAGCCGGCGGGGGGGGAGATTAACTGAAGCTTTCTTT; CDR3: CASRRGGRLTEAFF
size: -; V: TRBV4-1; length: 16; D: -; J: TRBJ2-3; DNA: TGCGCCAGCAGCCAAGTCCCCGGGCGTATACCGAATACGCAGTATTTT; CDR3: CASSQVPGRIPNTQYF